A single sample gave rise to the 19 T cell receptor beta chains below, sequenced in a study of blood T cell repertoires in COVID-19. Sequenced by immunoSEQ multiplex PCR; TCRdb stores in-frame clones only, minus some. In the table there are approximately 310,000 clones, around nine tenths of which are singletons. Specimen: PBMCs or T cells enriched from blood (not recorded which). These receptor sequences come from a man aged 55 to 70 who had recovered from COVID-19.

In this sample, this clone turned up a few times. The CDR3 loop is CASSWAGPSTDTQYF. DNA for the CDR3: TGTGCCAGCAGCTGGGCGGGGCCCAGCACAGATACGCAGTATTTT. The chain uses TRBV11-2 and TRBJ2-3, with D tentatively TRBD2 (6 bases). CDR3 size: 15 residues. The germline V gene encodes CDR1 SGHAT and CDR2 FQNNGV. V lost 4 bases, J lost 0 bases, and 11 bases lay in between.

This clone has more than one count but fewer than ten. V gene TRBV7-2 combines with J gene TRBJ1-2; 8 bases line up with TRBD1. The V and J ends lost 1 base and 4 bases, in that order; junction bases with no gene match: 11. The CDR3 is 17 residues long. CDR1 is SGHTA and CDR2 is FQGNSA in the germline V gene. CDR3 in DNA: TGTGCCAGCAGCTTAGATTCCGGACAGGGCCCTCCCTATGGCTACACCTTC. It specifies CASSLDSGQGPPYGYTF.

This rearrangement joins TRBV11-1 to TRBJ2-5; tentative D call: TRBD2 (5 bases). Deletions cut 4 bases from V and 7 bases from J, with 16 bases between. Germline CDR1 and CDR2: SGHAT and FQDESV (reference sequence). The CDR3 has 14 residues. The CDR3 protein is CASSSRPGGWTQYF. Written as DNA, the CDR3 is TGTGCCAGCAGCTCAAGACCCGGAGGCTGGACCCAGTACTTC.

This chain joins TRBV5-1 and TRBJ1-2; 10 nucleotides match TRBD1. Germline trimming cut 6 bases from V and 6 bases from J; bases unmatched to any gene: 8. In germline, CDR1 is SGHRS, CDR2 YFSETQ. The CDR3 is 14 residues long. CDR3 region: CASKSSGQGNGYTF. CDR3 DNA sequence: TGCGCCAGCAAATCTTCGGGACAGGGGAATGGCTACACCTTC.

This clone was detected only once. V gene TRBV27 combines with J gene TRBJ2-7; 13 bases are shared with TRBD2. V lost 6 bases and J lost 5; bases outside the gene matches: 7. Germline V gene sequence: CDR1 MNHEY, CDR2 SMNVEV (reference sequence). The CDR3 totals 15 residues. The CDR3 DNA follows: TGTGCCAGCAGCCCCACTAGCGGGAGGGGTCACGAGCAGTACTTC. This translates into CASSPTSGRGHEQYF.

CDR3 sequence reads: CASSGGTSGSYEQFF. CDR3 sequence (DNA): TGTGCCAGCAGCGGCGGGACTAGCGGGAGTTATGAGCAGTTCTTC. The chain joins TRBV5-4 to TRBJ2-1; TRBD2 aligns across 14 bases. V was pared by 4 bases and J by 8 bases, with 5 bases of the junction left unmatched. Looked up from germline, CDR1 is SGHNT and CDR2 is YYREEE (reference sequence). CDR3 length equals 15 residues.

J is TRBJ2-5 and V is TRBV29-1, with TRBD1 as a possible D gene (6 bases). The CDR3 spans 13 residues. Between the trimmed V and J ends, which lost 5 bases and 1 base, there was a span of 11 bases. Germline V lookup: CDR1 SQVTM, CDR2 ANQGSEA. CDR3 sequence (DNA): TGCAGCGTTCCCAGGGGAGCCCAAGAGACCCAGTACTTC. Its protein is CSVPRGAQETQYF. The full variable domain, in which reference TRBV29-1 and TRBJ2-5 provide the parts outside the CDR3, is SAVISQKPSRDICQRGTSLTIQCQVDSQVTMMFWYRQQPGQSLTLIATANQGSEATYESGFVIDKFPISRPNLTFSTLTVSNMSPEDSSIYLCSVPRGAQETQYFGPGTRLLVL.

This chain links TRBV7-9 with TRBJ2-5; possible D gene TRBD2, 6 bases. Germline V CDR1 and CDR2: SEHNR, FQNEAQ (reference sequence). This CDR3 has 12 amino acids. V was cut by 2 bases and J by 14 bases, with 15 bases left in between. CDR3 sequence reads: CASSLTGTGVYF. CDR3 sequence (DNA): TGTGCCAGCAGCTTAACCGGGACGGGAGTTTACTTC. Filled out from reference TRBV7-9 and TRBJ2-5, the complete variable domain reads DTGVSQNPRHKITKRGQNVTFRCDPISEHNRLYWYRQTLGQGPEFLTYFQNEAQLEKSRLLSDRFSAERPKGSFSTLEIQRTEQGDSAMYLCASSLTGTGVYFGPGTRLLVL.

This clone was detected a few times. J is TRBJ1-2 and V is TRBV7-9; no clear D gene. The V end lost 3 bases, the J end lost 1 base, and 9 bases lay between the germline ends. The CDR3 consists of 14 residues. CDR1 SEHNR and CDR2 FQNEAQ come from the germline V gene (reference sequence). The DNA of the CDR3 is TGTGCCAGCAGCTTGGTGCTACTTAACTATGGCTACACCTTC. Its protein is CASSLVLLNYGYTF.

This clone was counted once. The chain uses TRBV3-1 (or the pseudogene TRBV3-2) and TRBJ2-7, with TRBD2 identical over 15 bases. With 1 base clipped from V and 3 bases from J, the junction kept 1 base outside the gene matches. Germline CDR1 and CDR2: LGHDT and YNNKEL (reference sequence). The CDR3 is 16 amino acids. CDR3 coding DNA: TGTGCCAGCAGCCAAGGGGGACTAGCGGGAGGCTACGAGCAGTACTTC. Amino acids: CASSQGGLAGGYEQYF.

The chain links TRBV21-1 to TRBJ1-5; the table's D gene call, TRBD1, was not cross checked with the DNA. TRBV21-1 is labeled a pseudogene. The CDR3 loop spans 15 amino acids. The CDR3 nucleotides read TGTGCCAGCAGGTACAGGGGGACGAGGGATCAGCCCCAGCATTTT. It yields the protein CASRYRGTRDQPQHF.

The rearrangement joins TRBV29-1 to TRBJ2-1, with D possibly TRBD1 on 5 matching bases. Trimming cost V 5 bases and J 0 bases, with 5 bases left between them. CDR3 length: 12 amino acids. The germline V gene has CDR1 SQVTM and CDR2 ANQGSEA. The CDR3 coding sequence is TGCAGCGTTACAGGCTCCTACAATGAGCAGTTCTTC. Amino acid sequence: CSVTGSYNEQFF.

The V call is TRBV7-9, the J call TRBJ2-7; 8 nucleotides match TRBD1. Germline CDR1 is SEHNR and CDR2 is FQNEAQ (reference sequence). The CDR3 loop spans 14 amino acids. The trim removed 0 bases at V and 5 bases at J, leaving 3 bases unmatched. CDR3 amino acids: CASSLAAGGHEQYF. The CDR3, as DNA: TGTGCCAGCAGCTTAGCGGCAGGGGGCCACGAGCAGTACTTC.

This clone appeared once. The CDR3 protein is CASSLSTPGGQETQYF. The CDR3, as DNA: TGCGCCAGCAGCTTAAGCACCCCCGGGGGCCAAGAGACCCAGTACTTC. The chain combines TRBV5-1 with TRBJ2-5; possibly TRBD2 for D (6 bases). Between the trimmed V and J ends, which lost 2 bases and 1 base, there was a span of 15 bases. The length of the CDR3 is 16 residues. CDR1 SGHRS and CDR2 YFSETQ come from the germline V gene.

This clone was found once. Other DNA sequences within the sample encode an identical CDR3. This chain connects TRBV5-1 to TRBJ1-6; TRBD1 matches at 8 bases. The CDR3 is 14 residues long. Looked up from germline, CDR1 is SGHRS and CDR2 is YFSETQ. With 4 bases clipped from V and 7 bases from J, the junction kept 4 bases outside the gene matches. The chain's CDR3 is CASSPGQGNSPLHF. The CDR3 DNA follows: TGCGCCAGCAGCCCCGGACAGGGAAATTCACCCCTCCACTTT.

This chain joins TRBV24-1 and TRBJ2-2; the match to TRBD1 covers 8 bases. Per germline, CDR1 KGHDR and CDR2 SFDVKD. The junction had 3 bases not matched to a gene; V was cut back by 6 bases and J by 4 bases. The CDR3 totals 14 residues. CDR3 region: CATSWTGFTGELFF. CDR3 coding DNA: TGTGCCACCAGTTGGACAGGGTTCACCGGGGAGCTGTTTTTT.

The chain joins TRBV5-1 to TRBJ2-3; tentatively, D is TRBD1 (6 bases). The CDR3 consists of 14 residues. Germline values: CDR1 SGHRS, CDR2 YFSETQ. The ends were cut back, 0 bases at V and 4 bases at J, with 9 bases in the middle. CDR3 region: CASSLAGVADTQYF. The CDR3, as DNA: TGCGCCAGCAGCTTGGCAGGGGTAGCAGATACGCAGTATTTT.

The chain combines TRBV5-4 with TRBJ2-3; D is perhaps TRBD1 (6 bases). The germline V gene encodes CDR1 SGHNT and CDR2 YYREEE (reference sequence). CDR3 length: 15 amino acids. Trimming removed 4 bases from V and 0 bases from J, with 12 bases in between. The CDR3 spells CASSRTTGSTDTQYF. The CDR3 DNA reads TGTGCCAGCAGCCGTACTACAGGGAGCACAGATACGCAGTATTTT.

In its sample, this clone was seen a few times. The chain links TRBV2 to TRBJ1-1; possibly TRBD1 for D (6 bases). CDR1 SNHLY and CDR2 FYNNEI come from the germline V gene. Trimming took off 5 bases at V and 2 bases at J, with 12 bases between the two ends. This CDR3 spans 14 amino acids. This CDR3 reads CASSLTGSNTEAFF. CDR3 DNA: TGTGCCAGCAGTTTGACAGGTTCTAACACTGAAGCTTTCTTT.